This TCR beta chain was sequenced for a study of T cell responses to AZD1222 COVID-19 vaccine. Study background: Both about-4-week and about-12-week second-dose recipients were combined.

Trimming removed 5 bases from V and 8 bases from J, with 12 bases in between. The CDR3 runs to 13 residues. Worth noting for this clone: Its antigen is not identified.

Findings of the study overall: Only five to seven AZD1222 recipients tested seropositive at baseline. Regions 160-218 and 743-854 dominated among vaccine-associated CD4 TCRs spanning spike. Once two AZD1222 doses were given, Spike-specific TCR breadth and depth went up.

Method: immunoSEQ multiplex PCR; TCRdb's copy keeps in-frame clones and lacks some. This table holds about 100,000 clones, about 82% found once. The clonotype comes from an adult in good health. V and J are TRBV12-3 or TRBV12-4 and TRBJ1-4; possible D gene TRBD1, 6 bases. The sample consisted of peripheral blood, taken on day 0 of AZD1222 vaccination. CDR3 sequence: CASSPGGGEKLFF. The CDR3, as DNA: TGTGCCAGCAGTCCGGGAGGGGGGGAAAAACTGTTTTTT.